This T cell receptor beta chain originates from a study of blood T cell repertoires in COVID-19. Study-wide context: In each case, the material was cDNA or gDNA derived from T cells, B-cell-depleted T cells, or PBMCs.

Source study methods: Estimation of nucleated cell counts relied on the amplification of reference gene primers. Sequencing used immunoSEQ multiplex PCR; TCRdb keeps in-frame clones, though not all of them. Clone size and V and J calls were adopted from that table, with D and trimming inferred from the DNA. The sample consists of approximately 210,000 clones, approximately 90% of them appearing once. CDR1 is MNHEY and CDR2 is SVGAGI in the germline V gene. The CDR3 totals 15 residues. V lost 4 bases and J lost 4; bases outside the gene matches: 8. What was sequenced was peripheral blood. The receptor was isolated from a middle-aged woman who had recovered from COVID-19. The rearrangement uses TRBV6-5 and TRBJ1-1; 8 nucleotides agree with TRBD1. The CDR3 coding sequence is TGTGCCAGCAGTTTGGACAGGGATGGGGGCACTGAAGCTTTCTTT. Its protein is CASSLDRDGGTEAFF.